The 13 T cell receptor beta chains listed next were all sequenced from one sample in a study of blood T cell repertoires in COVID-19. Assay used: immunoSEQ multiplex PCR; TCRdb lists only in-frame clones, some missing. This sample has approximately 140,000 clones, with about nine tenths found just once. The sequenced sample consisted of peripheral blood. The origin of the receptors is a man older than 75 with acute or convalescent COVID-19.

The chain recombines TRBV5-1 with TRBJ1-1; 8 nucleotides match TRBD1. From germline, CDR1 is SGHRS and CDR2 YFSETQ. The CDR3 extends over 13 amino acids. The V and J ends lost 2 bases and 6 bases, in that order; junction bases with no gene match: 3. The CDR3 protein is CASSFQGAAEAFF. The CDR3 nucleotides are TGCGCCAGCAGCTTCCAGGGGGCGGCTGAAGCTTTCTTT.

The J gene is TRBJ2-7, the V gene TRBV12-2; the table's D gene call, TRBD1, was not cross checked with the DNA. TRBV12-2 is a documented pseudogene. The CDR3 is 17 amino acids. DNA for the CDR3: TGTGCAAGTCGCTCACGAGGCCGGGACAGAGGGGCCCACGAGCAGTACTTC. Its protein product is CASRSRGRDRGAHEQYF.

The V and J genes are TRBV23-1 and TRBJ1-5; TRBD1 matches at 9 bases. TRBV23-1 has ORF status, its function being uncertain. This CDR3 spans 14 amino acids. V lost 8 bases, J lost 7 bases, and 9 bases stayed unmatched. The CDR3 is CASGTRQGDQPQHF. The CDR3 coding sequence is TGCGCCAGCGGAACCAGACAGGGGGACCAGCCCCAGCATTTT.

The chain combines TRBV10-1 with TRBJ2-5, with D unclear. There are 13 residues in the CDR3. V dropped 2 bases and J dropped 4 bases, with 8 bases sitting between them. CDR1 is WNHNN and CDR2 is SYGVQD in the germline V gene (reference sequence). The CDR3 reads CASSETPGETQYF. The CDR3, as DNA: TGCGCCAGCAGTGAGACTCCGGGAGAGACCCAGTACTTC.

The chain recombines TRBV6-5 with TRBJ2-1, with 7 bases matching TRBD1. Germline CDR1 reads MNHEY; CDR2 reads SVGAGI. This CDR3 is built from 12 residues. V lost 10 bases to trimming and J lost 0 bases; unmatched junction nucleotides: 0. In DNA, the CDR3 is TGTGCCACAGGGGGCTCCTACAATGAGCAGTTCTTC. It encodes CATGGSYNEQFF.

J is TRBJ1-4 and V is TRBV19; D is unclear. This CDR3 comprises 11 residues. Germline CDR1 is LNHDA and CDR2 is SQIVND (reference sequence). Trimming pared 6 bases from V and 5 bases from J, leaving 4 bases between. Here the CDR3 reads CASRRNEKLFF. In DNA form, the CDR3 reads TGTGCCAGTAGGAGAAATGAAAAACTGTTTTTT.

The V call is TRBV6-5, the J call TRBJ1-3, with a possible D match to TRBD1 (6 bases). The V and J ends lost 7 bases and 14 bases respectively, with 24 bases between them. This CDR3 contains 14 residues. Germline V lookup: CDR1 MNHEY, CDR2 SVGAGI. The CDR3 nucleotides read TGTGCCAGCACCTCTTCGGGGGGCGGGGACGCTCTATATTTT. It translates to CASTSSGGGDALYF.

This sequence joins TRBV30 and TRBJ1-2; D remains unclear. Germline V gene data show CDR1 as GTSNPN and CDR2 as SVGIG (reference sequence). CDR3 length: 14 residues. Trimming took 3 bases from V and 3 from J, leaving 14 bases between them. CDR3 nucleotide sequence: TGTGCCTGGAGCCGAACAAGATACGACTATGGCTACACCTTC. As protein: CAWSRTRYDYGYTF.

The chain combines TRBV27 with TRBJ2-2; D call uncertain. From germline, CDR1 is MNHEY and CDR2 SMNVEV (reference sequence). The germline V and J ends were trimmed by 2 bases and 6 bases, with 10 bases remaining between them. The CDR3 loop spans 14 amino acids. The CDR3 nucleotides read TGTGCCAGCAGTTTACGACCGACACCCGGGGAGCTGTTTTTT. Translating it yields CASSLRPTPGELFF.

V and J are TRBV14 and TRBJ2-1; TRBD1 aligns across 7 bases. Germline assignment: CDR1 SGHDN and CDR2 FVKESK. Trimming took 4 bases from V and 9 from J; bases not matched to a gene: 9. The CDR3 has 14 amino acids. The CDR3 DNA reads as TGTGCCAGCAGCCCGTCCCGGGACAGCTTTGAGCAGTTCTTC. It specifies CASSPSRDSFEQFF.

The V and J genes are TRBV5-1 and TRBJ2-7; D gene ambiguous. Trimming left V 0 bases short and J 3 bases short, with 10 bases between. Germline CDR1 SGHRS, CDR2 YFSETQ. This CDR3 is built from 14 residues. The CDR3 protein is CASSLGGTVYEQYF. CDR3 DNA: TGCGCCAGCAGCTTGGGAGGTACGGTCTACGAGCAGTACTTC.

V is TRBV12-3 or TRBV12-4 and J is TRBJ1-2, with a weak D call TRBD1 (5 bases). The CDR3 covers 13 residues. Between the trimmed V and J ends, which lost 5 bases and 2 bases, there was a span of 9 bases. CDR3 amino acids: CASSITGNYGYTF. CDR3 sequence (DNA): TGTGCCAGCAGTATTACAGGCAACTATGGCTACACCTTC.

The rearrangement links TRBV5-1 to TRBJ1-5; no definite D call. The germline V gene encodes CDR1 SGHRS and CDR2 YFSETQ. Trimming pared 0 bases from V and 4 bases from J, leaving 11 bases between. The CDR3 consists of 15 residues. The CDR3 sequence is CASSLVPGGNQPQHF. In DNA form, the CDR3 reads TGCGCCAGCAGCTTGGTCCCGGGAGGGAATCAGCCCCAGCATTTT.